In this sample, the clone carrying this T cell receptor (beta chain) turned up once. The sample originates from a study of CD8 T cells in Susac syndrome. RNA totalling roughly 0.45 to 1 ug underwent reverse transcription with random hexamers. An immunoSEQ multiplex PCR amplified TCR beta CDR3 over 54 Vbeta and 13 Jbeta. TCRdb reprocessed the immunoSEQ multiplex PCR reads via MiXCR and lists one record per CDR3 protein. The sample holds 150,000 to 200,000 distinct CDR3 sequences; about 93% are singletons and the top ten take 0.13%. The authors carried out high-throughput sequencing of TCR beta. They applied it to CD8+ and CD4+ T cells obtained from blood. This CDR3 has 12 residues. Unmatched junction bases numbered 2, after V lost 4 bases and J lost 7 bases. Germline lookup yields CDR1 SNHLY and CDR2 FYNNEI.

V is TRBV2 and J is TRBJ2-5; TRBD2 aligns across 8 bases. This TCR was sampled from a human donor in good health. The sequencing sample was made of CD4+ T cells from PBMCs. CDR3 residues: CASSGAGGTQYF. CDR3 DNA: TGTGCCAGCAGTGGCGCGGGGGGGACCCAGTACTTC.